A single sample gave rise to the 9 T cell receptor beta chains below, sequenced in a study of T cell responses to AZD1222 COVID-19 vaccine. Sequenced by immunoSEQ multiplex PCR; TCRdb stores in-frame clones only, minus some. The sample holds some 120,000 clones, 85% to 95% seen once. Source: peripheral blood, taken on day 0 of AZD1222 vaccination. The receptors stem from an adult in good health.

V gene TRBV2 combines with J gene TRBJ1-1; 7 bases agree with TRBD1. This CDR3 comprises 15 residues. Germline values: CDR1 SNHLY, CDR2 FYNNEI. V dropped 6 bases and J dropped 0; count of bases not matched to a gene: 7. The CDR3 nucleotides read TGTGCCAGCAGCTACAGGGGACTAATGAACACTGAAGCTTTCTTT. Residues: CASSYRGLMNTEAFF.

The rearrangement links TRBV9 to TRBJ2-1, with a possible D match to TRBD1 (6 bases). In germline, CDR1 is SGDLS, CDR2 YYNGEE. Trimming shortened V by 0 bases and J by 2 bases, and 15 bases separated the two germline ends. The CDR3 has 17 amino acids. The CDR3 reads CASSVEWGPGPYNEQFF. The CDR3 nucleotides are TGTGCCAGCAGCGTAGAGTGGGGGCCGGGGCCCTACAATGAGCAGTTCTTC.

V is TRBV7-2 and J is TRBJ2-5; D possibly corresponds to TRBD2 (5 bases). Germline loops: CDR1 SGHTA, CDR2 FQGNSA. Deletions cut 3 bases from V and 4 bases from J, with 12 bases between. The CDR3 extends over 14 amino acids. In DNA form, the CDR3 reads TGTGCCAGCAGCTTCGAGGGAACGGGAGAGACCCAGTACTTC. Its translation is CASSFEGTGETQYF.

The chain has TRBV10-3 and TRBJ2-7, with TRBD1 matching over 8 bases. Germline V gene lookup returns CDR1 ENHRY and CDR2 SYGVKD. Trimming took 2 bases from V and 4 from J; bases not matched to a gene: 1. This CDR3 is built from 13 residues. The CDR3 here is CAISEGQGYEQYF. The CDR3 nucleotides are TGTGCCATCAGTGAGGGACAGGGTTACGAGCAGTACTTC.

The chain has TRBV5-1 and TRBJ2-1; D remains ambiguous. The CDR3 spans 16 residues. The V gene lost 0 bases and the J gene lost 0 bases, with 10 bases spanning the gap. From germline, CDR1 is SGHRS and CDR2 YFSETQ. The CDR3 loop is CASSLGDFSSYNEQFF. The CDR3 nucleotides read TGCGCCAGCAGCTTGGGCGACTTTAGCTCCTACAATGAGCAGTTCTTC.

The chain employs TRBV28 and TRBJ2-4; 8 positions match TRBD2. V lost 3 bases and J lost 1; bases outside the gene matches: 8. CDR3 size: 17 residues. Germline loops: CDR1 MDHEN, CDR2 SYDVKM. CDR3 in DNA: TGTGCCAGCAGTTTTTGGCGGGAGGTGGGGGCCAAAAACATTCAGTACTTC. This codes for CASSFWREVGAKNIQYF.

The chain combines TRBV4-1 with TRBJ2-1, with TRBD2 matching 8 bases. The CDR3 covers 17 residues. Germline CDR1 MGHRA, CDR2 YSYEKL. Unmatched junction bases numbered 6, after V lost 0 bases and J lost 2 bases. CDR3 in amino acids: CASSQEVSGATYNEQFF. DNA for the CDR3: TGCGCCAGCAGCCAAGAAGTTAGCGGGGCGACCTACAATGAGCAGTTCTTC.

The CDR3 is CASSVTGGLAGGNEQYF. CDR3 sequence (DNA): TGTGCCAGCAGCGTGACAGGGGGATTAGCGGGAGGCAACGAGCAGTACTTC. The rearrangement joins TRBV9 to TRBJ2-7; D may be TRBD2 (10 bases). This CDR3 region has 17 residues. Germline V gene lookup returns CDR1 SGDLS and CDR2 YYNGEE. Trimming shortened V by 2 bases and J by 5 bases, and 23 bases separated the two germline ends.

The chain joins TRBV19 to TRBJ2-2; TRBD1 agrees at 9 bases. Germline CDR1 reads LNHDA; CDR2 reads SQIVND (reference sequence). This CDR3 has 15 residues. With V trimmed by 2 bases and J by 7 bases, 5 bases remained unmatched. This chain's CDR3 is CASSIPGQGHGELFF. In DNA, the CDR3 is TGTGCCAGTAGTATACCCGGACAGGGGCACGGGGAGCTGTTTTTT.